The rows below give T cell receptor beta chains drawn from one sample of a study of post-analysis software for immune sequencing data. TCRdb ran MiXCR on the PCR reads and lists one entry per CDR3 protein. The sample yields 600,000 to 700,000 distinct CDR3 sequences, approximately 60% seen once. The sequenced sample consisted of blood. Receptors were obtained from a girl aged 2 to 9 with multiple sclerosis. Both conserved end residues are part of each CDR3. The order of the fields is J gene, clone size, V gene, D gene, CDR3 protein, CDR3 DNA. The D gene is left open where the match is weak. Size is omitted from some rows. Given values are once, few, many or a class for expanded clones.

>TRBJ2-5|few|TRBV7-3|TRBD2
CASSSHPGTSGRETQYF
TGTGCCAGCAGCTCACATCCCGGGACTAGCGGGAGGGAGACCCAGTACTTC
>TRBJ1-2|.|TRBV5-1|.
CASTPDGANYGYTF
TGCGCCAGCACACCCGACGGAGCTAACTATGGCTACACCTTC
>TRBJ1-2|.|TRBV5-1|.
CASSSLLDVGYGYTF
TGCGCCAGCAGCTCTCTGCTGGATGTCGGCTATGGCTACACCTTC
>TRBJ2-5|few|TRBV7-2|TRBD2
CASSLAGLASKQYF
TGTGCCAGCAGCTTAGCGGGACTAGCCTCGAAGCAGTACTTC
>TRBJ1-1|.|TRBV6-5|TRBD1
CATSKRAGGNTEAFF
TGTGCCACTTCTAAGAGGGCAGGGGGCAACACTGAAGCTTTCTTT
>TRBJ2-3|.|TRBV9|TRBD2
CASSAGLAGGGTDTQYF
TGTGCCAGCAGCGCGGGACTAGCGGGAGGAGGAACAGATACGCAGTATTTT
>TRBJ1-2|.|TRBV15|.
CATSLGPELGYGYTF
TGTGCCACCAGCTTGGGACCGGAGCTGGGGTATGGCTACACCTTC
>TRBJ1-2|.|TRBV7-8|.
CASSFFPGSGGGYTF
TGTGCCAGCAGCTTTTTCCCCGGATCGGGCGGCGGCTACACCTTC
>TRBJ2-1|.|TRBV29-1|.
CSAGNNEQFF
TGCAGTGCTGGGAACAATGAGCAGTTCTTC
>TRBJ2-1|.|TRBV6-2/TRBV6-3|TRBD2
CASSGPPWRGSFNEQFF
TGTGCCAGCAGTGGACCGCCCTGGCGGGGGTCCTTCAATGAGCAGTTCTTC
>TRBJ2-1|.|TRBV6-5|.
CASSYSGGARYNEQFF
TGTGCCAGCAGTTACTCGGGGGGGGCGCGTTACAATGAGCAGTTCTTC
>TRBJ1-1|.|TRBV5-1|.
CASSGGGRDITEAFF
TGCGCCAGCAGCGGAGGGGGGAGGGATATCACTGAAGCTTTCTTT
>TRBJ1-2|.|TRBV11-2|.
CASSLEGWGYTF
TGTGCCAGCAGCTTAGAAGGGTGGGGCTACACCTTC
>TRBJ2-1|few|TRBV10-3|TRBD1
CAISDPGQGWNEQFF
TGTGCCATCAGTGATCCGGGACAGGGTTGGAATGAGCAGTTCTTC
>TRBJ1-2|few|TRBV6-5|.
CASSYTGAVSNYGYTF
TGTGCCAGCAGTTACACTGGGGCAGTTAGTAACTATGGCTACACCTTC
>TRBJ2-7|once|TRBV7-9|.
CASSLVPAPGNEQYF
TGTGCCAGCAGCTTAGTTCCGGCGCCAGGAAACGAGCAGTACTTC
>TRBJ2-2|.|TRBV6-5|.
CASSPKYDAGELFF
TGTGCCAGCAGTCCGAAGTACGATGCCGGGGAGCTGTTTTTT
>TRBJ2-3|.|TRBV12-3/TRBV12-4|.
CASSLAGLQADTQYF
TGTGCCAGCAGTTTGGCGGGACTCCAAGCAGATACGCAGTATTTT